Following are 10 T cell receptor beta chains from one sample sequenced in a study of blood T cell repertoires in COVID-19. This table comes from immunoSEQ multiplex PCR, and its TCRdb copy is limited to in-frame clones, with some not included. The sample shows fewer than 350,000 clones, 75% to 90% of them seen only once. Sequenced sample: PBMCs or T cells enriched from blood (not recorded which). These receptors were obtained from a woman between 50 and 59 years old who had recovered from COVID-19.

The chain joins TRBV11-3 to TRBJ1-1, with TRBD1 matching 7 bases. Germline loops: CDR1 SGHNT, CDR2 YENEEA. After removal of 3 bases from V and 5 bases from J, the junction contained 6 bases not matched to a gene. The CDR3 contains 14 residues. The CDR3 loop is CASSLRGRVTEAFF. Here the CDR3 DNA reads TGTGCCAGCAGCTTGAGGGGGCGCGTGACTGAAGCTTTCTTT.

The V gene is TRBV28, the J gene TRBJ1-2; a weak D match, TRBD1 (6 bases). Per the germline V gene, CDR1 is MDHEN and CDR2 is SYDVKM. The CDR3 is made up of 15 amino acids. V gave up 8 bases and J gave up 0 bases, with 16 bases separating them. For the CDR3, the DNA is TGTGCCAGCCGCCCCCAGGGGTCCCCTAACTATGGCTACACCTTC. Protein sequence: CASRPQGSPNYGYTF.

The genes are TRBV4-2 and TRBJ2-3; 15 bases align to TRBD2. The CDR3 is 16 amino acids. Per the germline V gene, CDR1 is LGHNA and CDR2 is YNFKEQ. Germline trimming cut 4 bases from V and 9 bases from J; bases unmatched to any gene: 8. Here the CDR3 DNA reads TGTGCCAGCAGCCCCCTCGGGACTAGCGGGGGGCTCACGCAGTATTTT. The encoded protein is CASSPLGTSGGLTQYF.

The chain employs TRBV5-1 and TRBJ1-2; possible D gene TRBD1, 6 bases. CDR3 size: 15 residues. V shed 5 bases and J shed 0 bases, with 14 bases lying between them. CDR1 and CDR2 from the germline V gene are SGHRS and YFSETQ. The CDR3 DNA is TGCGCCAGCAGAATCGGGGACACGACTAACTATGGCTACACCTTC. This translates into CASRIGDTTNYGYTF.

The V and J genes are TRBV3-1 (or the pseudogene TRBV3-2) and TRBJ2-3, with TRBD2 identical over 14 bases. Per germline, CDR1 LGHDT and CDR2 YNNKEL (reference sequence). The CDR3 consists of 23 residues. Losses at the gene ends were 0 bases for V and 1 base for J; bases not matched to a gene: 18. DNA for the CDR3: TGTGCCAGCAGCCAAGAAGGGCCGGTTCAAGGGACTAGCGGGAGAGGGGGCACAGATACGCAGTATTTT. The encoded protein is CASSQEGPVQGTSGRGGTDTQYF.

This chain connects TRBV4-1 to TRBJ2-2, with 9 positions matching TRBD1. Germline CDR1 MGHRA, CDR2 YSYEKL. The CDR3 is 15 residues long. V shed 0 bases and J 7 bases; nucleotides not matched to a gene: 3. Here the CDR3 reads CASSQEQGAGGELFF. The CDR3 DNA sequence: TGCGCCAGCAGCCAAGAACAGGGGGCGGGCGGGGAGCTGTTTTTT.

V and J are TRBV5-6 and TRBJ2-3; TRBD2 aligns across 8 bases. Germline CDR1 is SGHDT and CDR2 is YYEEEE. Trimming took 6 bases from V and 8 from J; bases not matched to a gene: 17. This CDR3 is built from 16 residues. The CDR3 sequence: CASTHSSGGQGRTQYF. In nucleotides, the CDR3 is TGTGCCAGCACCCATTCCAGCGGGGGACAAGGGCGTACGCAGTATTTT. Supplemented by reference TRBV5-6 and TRBJ2-3, the full variable domain reads DAGVTQSPTHLIKTRGQQVTLRCSPKSGHDTVSWYQQALGQGPQFIFQYYEEEERQRGNFPDRFSGHQFPNYSSELNVNALLLGDSALYLCASTHSSGGQGRTQYFGPGTRLTVL.

The V call is TRBV11-2, the J call TRBJ1-1, with D perhaps TRBD1 (5 bases). This CDR3 has 13 residues. Per germline, CDR1 SGHAT and CDR2 FQNNGV. V gave up 0 bases and J gave up 8 bases, with 10 bases separating them. CDR3 sequence (DNA): TGTGCCAGCAGCTTAGAGCAGGGACTGGAAGCTTTCTTT. Protein sequence: CASSLEQGLEAFF.

On this clone: Other DNA sequences of this sample code for an identical CDR3. The chain carries TRBV18 and TRBJ2-5, with D perhaps TRBD1 (6 bases). The CDR3 has 13 residues. V dropped 6 bases and J dropped 2 bases, with 10 bases sitting between them. The germline gives CDR1 KGHSH, CDR2 LQKENI. The CDR3 DNA follows: TGTGCCAGCTCGCTCGGACAGCAAGAGACCCAGTACTTC. Its translation is CASSLGQQETQYF.

This rearrangement joins TRBV28 to TRBJ1-6, with TRBD1 matching 7 bases. The CDR3 spans 14 residues. Germline CDR1 reads MDHEN; CDR2 reads SYDVKM. The J segment lost 5 bases and the V segment lost 6 bases, leaving 4 bases of the junction unmatched. In DNA form, the CDR3 reads TGTGCCAGCAGGTTAACAGGGGATAATTCACCCCTCCACTTT. As protein: CASRLTGDNSPLHF.